These 9 T cell receptor beta chains came from one sample sequenced in a study of T cells after posttransplantation cyclophosphamide. Measured with immunoSEQ multiplex PCR; TCRdb has only the in-frame clones, and not every one. The sample presents under 25,000 clones, none singletons. Treatment was busulfan-fludarabine conditioning, a marrow graft, and cyclophosphamide on days +3 and +4. The material sequenced was PBMCs, taken after allogeneic stem cell transplant with posttransplant cyclophosphamide. The receptors stem from a male patient under 35 who received an allogeneic stem cell transplant from a related donor, was CMV-positive, and had no GVHD. Some T cells could come from the graft donor.

At least ten counts were recorded for this clone. The chain joins TRBV30 to TRBJ2-7; TRBD2 matches at 12 bases. CDR3 size: 15 residues. The germline V gene has CDR1 GTSNPN and CDR2 SVGIG (reference sequence). The trim removed 4 bases at V and 5 bases at J, leaving 9 bases unmatched. CDR3 residues: CAWTAGTSGRDEQYF. The CDR3 DNA is TGTGCCTGGACTGCCGGGACTAGCGGGCGCGACGAGCAGTACTTC. Based on the CDR3 plus reference TRBV30 and TRBJ2-7, the full variable domain is SQTIHQWPATLVQPVGSPLSLECTVEGTSNPNLYWYRQAAGRGLQLLFYSVGIGQISSEVPQNLSASRPQDRQFILSSKKLLLSDSGFYLCAWTAGTSGRDEQYFGPGTRLTVT.

The V call is TRBV27, the J call TRBJ2-1; 12 bases fit TRBD2. V gave up 4 bases and J gave up 2 bases; unmatched junction bases: 0. The CDR3 runs to 15 residues. From germline, CDR1 is MNHEY and CDR2 SMNVEV (reference sequence). CDR3 in DNA: TGTGCCAGCAGTTGGACTAGCGGGACCTACAATGAGCAGTTCTTC. Amino acids: CASSWTSGTYNEQFF.

This clone has at least ten counts. This chain links TRBV5-1 with TRBJ1-3; no clear D. Germline values: CDR1 SGHRS, CDR2 YFSETQ. This CDR3 spans 14 amino acids. Between the trimmed V and J ends, which lost 4 bases and 0 bases, there was a span of 8 bases. DNA of the CDR3: TGCGCCAGCAGCCTAACCGTCTCTGGAAACACCATATATTTT. Translation gives CASSLTVSGNTIYF. Based on the CDR3 plus reference TRBV5-1 and TRBJ1-3, the full variable domain is KAGVTQTPRYLIKTRGQQVTLSCSPISGHRSVSWYQQTPGQGLQFLFEYFSETQRNKGNFPGRFSGRQFSNSRSEMNVSTLELGDSALYLCASSLTVSGNTIYFGEGSWLTVV.

This clone was found many times. The gene calls are TRBV19 and TRBJ1-1; 7 bases are shared with TRBD1. The CDR3 is 16 amino acids. In germline, CDR1 is LNHDA, CDR2 SQIVND (reference sequence). V shed 10 bases, J shed 1 base, and the junction held 15 bases outside the gene matches. CDR3 amino acids: CATSRAGGMGNTEAFF. CDR3 in DNA: TGTGCCACCTCACGGGCAGGGGGAATGGGGAACACTGAAGCTTTCTTT.

This clone was counted many times. The rearrangement joins TRBV28 to TRBJ1-3; D may be TRBD1 (6 bases). V lost 6 bases, J lost 13 bases, and 28 bases lay in between. In germline, CDR1 is MDHEN, CDR2 SYDVKM. The CDR3 covers 16 residues. CDR3 sequence: CASSPTGTTLGEMIYF. As DNA, the CDR3 is TGTGCCAGCAGCCCCACCGGGACAACCTTAGGGGAGATGATATATTTT.

The table lists this clone with a few counts. The chain carries TRBV29-1 and TRBJ2-5; 7 bases map to TRBD2. J lost 2 bases, V lost 4 bases, and 10 bases had no gene match. There are 15 residues in the CDR3. The V gene's germline CDR1 is SQVTM and CDR2 ANQGSEA. CDR3 protein: CSVGGRLAVQETQYF. CDR3 in DNA: TGCAGCGTTGGGGGAAGGCTAGCGGTACAAGAGACCCAGTACTTC.

This clone was observed at least ten times. This chain links TRBV28 with TRBJ2-7; 10 nucleotides match TRBD1. Germline assignment: CDR1 MDHEN and CDR2 SYDVKM. The CDR3 sequence is 16 residues long. V dropped 2 bases and J dropped 7; count of bases not matched to a gene: 11. The CDR3 loop is CASSLTSRDRGEEQYF. In DNA form, the CDR3 reads TGTGCCAGCAGTTTAACTTCCCGGGACAGGGGAGAGGAGCAGTACTTC. Filled out from reference TRBV28 and TRBJ2-7, the complete variable domain reads DVKVTQSSRYLVKRTGEKVFLECVQDMDHENMFWYRQDPGLGLRLIYFSYDVKMKEKGDIPEGYSVSREKKERFSLILESASTNQTSMYLCASSLTSRDRGEEQYFGPGTRLTVT.

This clone was seen at least ten times. The chain carries TRBV27 and TRBJ2-6; 9 positions agree with TRBD2. CDR3 length: 17 amino acids. Germline assignment: CDR1 MNHEY and CDR2 SMNVEV (reference sequence). Trimming removed 2 bases from V and 4 bases from J; junction bases left unmatched: 6. CDR3 sequence (DNA): TGTGCCAGCAGTTTAGTAGCGGGAGCCGCCGGGGCCAACGTCCTGACTTTC. It specifies CASSLVAGAAGANVLTF.

This clone was recorded many times. The gene calls are TRBV28 and TRBJ2-1, with 7 nucleotides matching TRBD2. The V gene's germline CDR1 is MDHEN and CDR2 SYDVKM. This CDR3 has 15 residues. The V segment lost 3 bases and the J segment 0 bases; nucleotides outside the gene matches: 2. The CDR3 protein is CASSFGGSSYNEQFF. The DNA for the CDR3 is TGTGCCAGCAGTTTCGGCGGGAGCTCCTACAATGAGCAGTTCTTC.